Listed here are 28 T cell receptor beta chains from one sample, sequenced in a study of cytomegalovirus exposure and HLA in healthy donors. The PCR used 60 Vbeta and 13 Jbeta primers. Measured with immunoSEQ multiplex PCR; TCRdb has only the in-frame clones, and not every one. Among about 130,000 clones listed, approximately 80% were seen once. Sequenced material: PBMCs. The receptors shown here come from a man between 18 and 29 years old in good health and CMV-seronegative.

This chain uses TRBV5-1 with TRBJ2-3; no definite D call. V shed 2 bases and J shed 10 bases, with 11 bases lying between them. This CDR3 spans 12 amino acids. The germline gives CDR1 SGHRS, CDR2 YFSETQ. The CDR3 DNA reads TGCGCCAGCAGCTTAGACGGGTTGGCGCAGTATTTT. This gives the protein CASSLDGLAQYF.

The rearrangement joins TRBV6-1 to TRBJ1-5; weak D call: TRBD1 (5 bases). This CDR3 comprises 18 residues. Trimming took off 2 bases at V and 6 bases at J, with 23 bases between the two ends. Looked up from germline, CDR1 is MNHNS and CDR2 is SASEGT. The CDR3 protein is CASSERGGMWGAAQPQHF. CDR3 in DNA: TGTGCCAGCAGTGAAAGGGGTGGAATGTGGGGTGCGGCTCAGCCCCAGCATTTT.

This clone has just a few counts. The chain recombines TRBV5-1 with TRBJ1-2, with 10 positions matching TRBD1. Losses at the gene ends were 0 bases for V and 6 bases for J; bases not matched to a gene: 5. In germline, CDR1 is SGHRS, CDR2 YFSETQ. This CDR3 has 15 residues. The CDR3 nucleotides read TGCGCCAGCAGCTTGGGACAGGGGGCGGCAGATGGCTACACCTTC. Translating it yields CASSLGQGAADGYTF.

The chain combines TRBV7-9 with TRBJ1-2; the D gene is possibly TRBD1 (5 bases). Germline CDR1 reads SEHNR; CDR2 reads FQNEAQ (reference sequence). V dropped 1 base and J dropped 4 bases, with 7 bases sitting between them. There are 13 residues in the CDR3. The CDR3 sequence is CASSLGGGYGYTF. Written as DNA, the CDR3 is TGTGCCAGCAGCTTAGGCGGGGGCTATGGCTACACCTTC.

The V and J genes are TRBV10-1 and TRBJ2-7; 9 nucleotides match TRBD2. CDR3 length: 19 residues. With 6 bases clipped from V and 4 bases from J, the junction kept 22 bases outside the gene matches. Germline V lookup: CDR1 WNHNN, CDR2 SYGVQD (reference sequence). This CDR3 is CASRLAASGTLGSGYEQYV. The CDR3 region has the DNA TGCGCCAGCAGACTAGCAGCTAGCGGGACTCTAGGGTCGGGATACGAGCAGTACGTC.

The CDR3 loop reads CASKAASYEQYF. The CDR3 DNA is TGTGCCAGCAAAGCGGCAAGCTACGAGCAGTACTTC. The gene calls are TRBV6-6 and TRBJ2-7; D is perhaps TRBD2 (5 bases). Germline V CDR1 and CDR2: MNHNY, SVGAGI (reference sequence). The V end was cut by 7 bases, the J end by 3 bases, with 10 bases between. This CDR3 spans 12 amino acids.

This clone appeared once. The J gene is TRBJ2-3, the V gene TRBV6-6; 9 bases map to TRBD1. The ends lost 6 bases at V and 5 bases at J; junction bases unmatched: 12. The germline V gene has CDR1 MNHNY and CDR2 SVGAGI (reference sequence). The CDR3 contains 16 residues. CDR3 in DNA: TGTGCCAGCAGACCTAAACCGGGACAGGGAATAGATACGCAGTATTTT. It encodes CASRPKPGQGIDTQYF.

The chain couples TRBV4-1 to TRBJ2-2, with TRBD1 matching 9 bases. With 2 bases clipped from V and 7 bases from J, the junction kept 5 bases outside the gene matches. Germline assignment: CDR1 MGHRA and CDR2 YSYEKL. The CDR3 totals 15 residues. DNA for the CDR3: TGCGCCAGCAGCCAACACAGGGGGCGCGGCGGGGAGCTGTTTTTT. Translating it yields CASSQHRGRGGELFF.

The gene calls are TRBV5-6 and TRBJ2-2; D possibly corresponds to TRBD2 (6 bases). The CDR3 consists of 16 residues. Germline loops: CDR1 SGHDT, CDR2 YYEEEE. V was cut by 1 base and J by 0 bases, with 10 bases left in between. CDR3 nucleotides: TGTGCCAGCAGCTTGCCTGGCGGGGCGAACACCGGGGAGCTGTTTTTT. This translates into CASSLPGGANTGELFF.

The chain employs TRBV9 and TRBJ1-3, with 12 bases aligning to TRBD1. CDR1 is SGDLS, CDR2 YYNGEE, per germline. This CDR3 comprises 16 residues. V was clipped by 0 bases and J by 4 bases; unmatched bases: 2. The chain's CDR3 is CASSVGDRGPGNTIYF. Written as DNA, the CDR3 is TGTGCCAGCAGCGTAGGGGACAGGGGGCCAGGAAACACCATATATTTT.

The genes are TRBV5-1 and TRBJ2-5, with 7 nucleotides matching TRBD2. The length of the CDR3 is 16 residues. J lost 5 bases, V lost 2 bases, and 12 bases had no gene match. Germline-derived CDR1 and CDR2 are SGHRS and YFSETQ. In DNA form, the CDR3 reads TGCGCCAGCAGCTTAGCCGACAGCGGGACGTGGGAGACCCAGTACTTC. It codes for CASSLADSGTWETQYF.

CDR3 bases: TGTGCCAGCAGCTTAGATCCCTTAGCGGGAGAGACCTACGTC. Encoded protein: CASSLDPLAGETYV. V usage is TRBV11-2 and J usage is TRBJ2-7; TRBD2 agrees at 9 bases. The CDR3 is 14 amino acids. Germline V CDR1 and CDR2: SGHAT, FQNNGV. V trimming: 0 bases; J trimming: 13 bases; junction bases outside the gene matches: 10.

CDR3 protein: CASSLAGSNIQYF. As DNA, the CDR3 is TGTGCCAGCAGCTTGGCAGGGTCGAACATTCAGTACTTC. This chain connects TRBV7-3 to TRBJ2-4, with D possibly being TRBD1 (5 bases). In germline, CDR1 is SGHTA, CDR2 FQGTGA. Trimming took off 3 bases at V and 7 bases at J, with 10 bases between the two ends. CDR3 length equals 13 residues.

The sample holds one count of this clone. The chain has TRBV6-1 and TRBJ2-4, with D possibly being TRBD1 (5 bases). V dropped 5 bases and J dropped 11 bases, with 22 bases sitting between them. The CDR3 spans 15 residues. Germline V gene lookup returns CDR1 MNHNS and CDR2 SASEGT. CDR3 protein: CASSLDSLGGKVQYF. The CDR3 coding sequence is TGTGCCAGCAGTTTAGACAGTTTAGGCGGAAAAGTTCAGTACTTC.

Written as DNA, the CDR3 is TGTGCCACCAGCAGAGAAACAGGCGGCTATGGCTACACCTTC. Its protein product is CATSRETGGYGYTF. This chain uses TRBV15 with TRBJ1-2; possible D gene TRBD1, 5 bases. This CDR3 is 14 amino acids long. CDR1 and CDR2 (germline): LNHNV, YYDKDF (reference sequence). V was clipped by 0 bases and J by 4 bases, with 9 bases between them. Complete variable domain (other parts from reference TRBV15 and TRBJ1-2): DAMVIQNPRYQVTQFGKPVTLSCSQTLNHNVMYWYQQKSSQAPKLLFHYYDKDFNNEADTPDNFQSRRPNTSFCFLDIRSPGLGDTAMYLCATSRETGGYGYTFGSGTRLTVV.

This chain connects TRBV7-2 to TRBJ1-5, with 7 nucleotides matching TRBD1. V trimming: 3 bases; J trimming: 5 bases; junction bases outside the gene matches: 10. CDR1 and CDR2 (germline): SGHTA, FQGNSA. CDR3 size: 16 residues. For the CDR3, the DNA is TGTGCCAGCAGCTTCGGACAGGTCCCCAATTATCAGCCCCAGCATTTT. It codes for CASSFGQVPNYQPQHF.

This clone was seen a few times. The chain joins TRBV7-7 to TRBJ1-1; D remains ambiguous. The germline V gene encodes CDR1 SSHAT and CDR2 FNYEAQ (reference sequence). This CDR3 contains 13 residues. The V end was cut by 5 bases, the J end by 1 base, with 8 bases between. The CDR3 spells CASSPVRNTEAFF. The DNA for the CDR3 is TGTGCCAGCAGCCCCGTCAGGAACACTGAAGCTTTCTTT.

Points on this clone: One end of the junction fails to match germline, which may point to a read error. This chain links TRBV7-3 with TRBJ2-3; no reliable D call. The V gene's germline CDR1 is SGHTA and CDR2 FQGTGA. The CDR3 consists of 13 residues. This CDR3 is CTSSFGGTDTQYF. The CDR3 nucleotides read TGTACCAGCAGCTTTGGAGGCACAGATACGCAGTATTTT.

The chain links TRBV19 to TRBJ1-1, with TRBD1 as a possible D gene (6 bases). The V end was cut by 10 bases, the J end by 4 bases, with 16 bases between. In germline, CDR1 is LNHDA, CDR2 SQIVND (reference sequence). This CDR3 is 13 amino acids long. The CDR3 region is CATRIGGGTEAFF. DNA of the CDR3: TGTGCCACCAGAATAGGGGGGGGCACTGAAGCTTTCTTT.

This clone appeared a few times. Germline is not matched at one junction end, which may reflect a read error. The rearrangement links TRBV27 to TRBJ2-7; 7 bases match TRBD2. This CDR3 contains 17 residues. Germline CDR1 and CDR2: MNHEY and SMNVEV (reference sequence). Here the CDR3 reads CASSLSGGRGVSYEQYF. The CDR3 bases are TGTGCCAGCAGCTTATCGGGCGGGAGAGGAGTCAGCTACGAGCAGTACTTC.

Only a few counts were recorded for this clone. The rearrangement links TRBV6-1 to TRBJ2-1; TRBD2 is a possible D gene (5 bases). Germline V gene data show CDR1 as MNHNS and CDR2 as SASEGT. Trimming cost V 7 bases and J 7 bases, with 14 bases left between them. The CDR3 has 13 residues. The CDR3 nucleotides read TGTGCCAGCATCATAGGACTCTCGAATGAGCAGTTCTTC. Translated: CASIIGLSNEQFF.

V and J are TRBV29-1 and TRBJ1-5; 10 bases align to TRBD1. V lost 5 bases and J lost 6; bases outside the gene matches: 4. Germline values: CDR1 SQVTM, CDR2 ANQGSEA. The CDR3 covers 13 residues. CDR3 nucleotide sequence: TGCAGCGTTACGACAGGGGGCATTCAGCCCCAGCATTTT. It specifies CSVTTGGIQPQHF. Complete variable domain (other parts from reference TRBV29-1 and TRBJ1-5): SAVISQKPSRDICQRGTSLTIQCQVDSQVTMMFWYRQQPGQSLTLIATANQGSEATYESGFVIDKFPISRPNLTFSTLTVSNMSPEDSSIYLCSVTTGGIQPQHFGDGTRLSIL.

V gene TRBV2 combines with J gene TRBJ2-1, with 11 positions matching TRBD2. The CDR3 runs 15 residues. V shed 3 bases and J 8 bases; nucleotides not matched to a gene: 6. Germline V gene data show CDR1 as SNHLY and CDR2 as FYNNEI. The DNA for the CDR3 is TGTGCCAGCAGTGATACTAGCGGGAGTTCACATGAGCAGTTCTTC. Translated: CASSDTSGSSHEQFF.

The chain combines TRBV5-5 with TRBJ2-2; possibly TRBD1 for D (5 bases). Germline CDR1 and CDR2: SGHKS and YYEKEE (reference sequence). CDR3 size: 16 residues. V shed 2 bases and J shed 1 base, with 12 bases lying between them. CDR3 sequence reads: CASSFTHTGNTGELFF. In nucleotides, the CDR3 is TGTGCCAGCAGCTTTACCCACACAGGGAACACCGGGGAGCTGTTTTTT.

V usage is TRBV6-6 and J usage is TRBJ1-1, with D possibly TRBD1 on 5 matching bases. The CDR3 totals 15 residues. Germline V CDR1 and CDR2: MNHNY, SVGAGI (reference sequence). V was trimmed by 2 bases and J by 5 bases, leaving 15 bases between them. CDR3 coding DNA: TGTGCCAGCAGTTACACCCCCGGGGACTTGACTGAAGCTTTCTTT. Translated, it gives CASSYTPGDLTEAFF.

CDR3 nucleotide sequence: TGTGCCAGCAGATCAACCGGGACTTCTTACAATGAGCAGTTCTTC. Protein sequence: CASRSTGTSYNEQFF. V is TRBV7-2 and J is TRBJ2-1; D perhaps matches TRBD2 (6 bases). Trimming stripped 6 bases from V and 4 bases from J, with 16 bases between. Germline V gives CDR1 SGHTA, CDR2 FQGNSA. There are 15 residues in the CDR3.

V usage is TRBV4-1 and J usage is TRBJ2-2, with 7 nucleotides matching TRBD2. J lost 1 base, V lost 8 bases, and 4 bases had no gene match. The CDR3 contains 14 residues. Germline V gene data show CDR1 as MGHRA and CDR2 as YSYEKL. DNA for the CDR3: TGCGCCAGCGGCGGACTAGGGAACACCGGGGAGCTGTTTTTT. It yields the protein CASGGLGNTGELFF.

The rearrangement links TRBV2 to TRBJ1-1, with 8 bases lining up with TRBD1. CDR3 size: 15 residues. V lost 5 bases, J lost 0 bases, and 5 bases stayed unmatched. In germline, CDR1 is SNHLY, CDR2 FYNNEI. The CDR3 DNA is TGTGCCAGCAGTAAACGGGACAGGATGAACACTGAAGCTTTCTTT. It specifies CASSKRDRMNTEAFF.